One and the same sample provided the 21 T cell receptor beta chains below, sequenced in a study of blood T cell repertoires in COVID-19. Repertoires were generated with immunoSEQ multiplex PCR, while TCRdb's copy carries only in-frame clones and drops some. The sample records 150,000 to 200,000 clones, around 87% being singletons. Sequenced: peripheral blood. These receptors were taken from a man aged 40-49 years with active or convalescent COVID-19.

The rearrangement uses TRBV27 and TRBJ2-5, with 7 bases lining up with TRBD2. This CDR3 is 15 amino acids long. The V gene's germline CDR1 is MNHEY and CDR2 SMNVEV (reference sequence). Germline trimming cut 6 bases from V and 4 bases from J; bases unmatched to any gene: 11. The CDR3 reads CASSLRGPGGETQYF. DNA for the CDR3: TGTGCCAGCAGCCTACGGGGCCCGGGAGGAGAGACCCAGTACTTC.

This chain joins TRBV19 and TRBJ2-1; 9 positions match TRBD1. The germline V gene has CDR1 LNHDA and CDR2 SQIVND (reference sequence). CDR3 length: 17 residues. The V and J ends lost 9 bases and 7 bases, in that order; junction bases with no gene match: 19. CDR3 residues: CASRPGTGSVSGNEQFF. CDR3 sequence (DNA): TGTGCCAGCCGTCCCGGGACAGGGTCGGTATCGGGGAATGAGCAGTTCTTC.

The J gene is TRBJ1-2, the V gene TRBV6-2 or TRBV6-3; D is perhaps TRBD1 (5 bases). V gave up 2 bases and J gave up 1 base, with 8 bases separating them. Germline V gives CDR1 MNHEY, CDR2 SVGEGT. The CDR3 has 14 amino acids. The CDR3 DNA sequence: TGTGCCAGCAGTTACCACAGGAGTAACTATGGCTACACCTTC. It is translated as CASSYHRSNYGYTF.

The gene calls are TRBV3-1 (or the pseudogene TRBV3-2) and TRBJ1-5, with unresolved D. CDR1 is LGHDT and CDR2 is YNNKEL in the germline V gene (reference sequence). The CDR3 spans 14 residues. Between the trimmed V and J ends, which lost 3 bases and 3 bases, there was a span of 9 bases. CDR3 region: CASSQGGYNQPQHF. DNA for the CDR3: TGTGCCAGCAGCCAGGGAGGGTACAATCAGCCCCAGCATTTT.

J is TRBJ1-1 and V is TRBV29-1; D is uncertain. The CDR3 runs to 16 residues. Germline V gives CDR1 SQVTM, CDR2 ANQGSEA. The DNA of the CDR3 is TGCATTCCCAGCGGGCAGCCCTGGACCCCCAACACTGAAGCTTTCTTT. Translating it yields CIPSGQPWTPNTEAFF. The full variable domain, its missing parts supplied by reference TRBV29-1 and TRBJ1-1, is SAVISQKPSRDICQRGTSLTIQCQVDSQVTMMFWYRQQPGQSLTLIATANQGSEATYESGFVIDKFPISRPNLTFSTLTVSNMSPEDSSIYLCIPSGQPWTPNTEAFFGQGTRLTVV.

This chain links TRBV7-9 with TRBJ2-7; 9 bases match TRBD1. From germline, CDR1 is SEHNR and CDR2 FQNEAQ (reference sequence). The CDR3 loop spans 15 amino acids. V lost 3 bases and J lost 1; bases outside the gene matches: 4. The CDR3 DNA sequence: TGTGCCAGCAGCTTGTCCGGGACAGGGTCCTACGAGCAGTACTTC. Amino acid sequence: CASSLSGTGSYEQYF.

The V and J genes are TRBV2 and TRBJ1-4; TRBD1 is a possible D gene (5 bases). Trimming cost V 6 bases and J 4 bases, with 12 bases left between them. The length of the CDR3 is 14 residues. Germline loops: CDR1 SNHLY, CDR2 FYNNEI. DNA of the CDR3: TGTGCCAGCAGCTTCAGACAGATTAATGAAAAACTGTTTTTT. Its translation: CASSFRQINEKLFF.

This rearrangement joins TRBV23-1 to TRBJ1-2, with TRBD1 as a possible D gene (5 bases). TRBV23-1 carries the ORF label, with uncertain function. V dropped 0 bases and J dropped 5 bases, with 13 bases sitting between them. CDR3 length: 15 amino acids. DNA for the CDR3: TGCGCCAGCAGTCAATCCTGCGGCAGGGATTATGGCTACACCTTC. Translated: CASSQSCGRDYGYTF.

This clone was seen more than once but under ten times. J is TRBJ2-1 and V is TRBV4-1; TRBD2 matches at 9 bases. The CDR3 spans 15 residues. J was trimmed by 7 bases and V by 3 bases; bases with no gene match: 7. CDR1 and CDR2 (germline): MGHRA, YSYEKL. The CDR3 is CASSQGLADLNEQFF. The CDR3 DNA reads as TGCGCCAGCAGCCAGGGACTAGCAGACCTTAATGAGCAGTTCTTC.

The rearrangement uses TRBV6-6 and TRBJ1-2; D may be TRBD1 (6 bases). Germline values: CDR1 MNHNY, CDR2 SVGAGI (reference sequence). With 2 bases removed from V and 8 bases from J, the gap between germline ends came to 21 bases. This CDR3 comprises 16 residues. DNA for the CDR3: TGTGCCAGCAGTTACCCGGGGGGGGCAGGTACTGGGGGCTACACCTTC. Residues: CASSYPGGAGTGGYTF.

The CDR3 DNA is TGTGCCACCAGTGATCCGGACAGGGATGGGGACAATGAGCAGTTCTTC. Translating gives CATSDPDRDGDNEQFF. The rearrangement uses TRBV24-1 and TRBJ2-1; TRBD1 matches at 8 bases. The V segment lost 3 bases and the J segment 5 bases; nucleotides outside the gene matches: 8. Looked up from germline, CDR1 is KGHDR and CDR2 is SFDVKD. The CDR3 runs 16 residues.

The genes are TRBV4-3 and TRBJ2-2; a weak D match, TRBD1 (6 bases). Trimming removed 5 bases from V and 9 bases from J, with 10 bases in between. CDR1 and CDR2 (germline): LGHNA, YSLEER. The CDR3 loop spans 12 amino acids. Here the CDR3 reads CASSDGTRELFF. The DNA of the CDR3 is TGCGCCAGCAGCGACGGGACACGGGAGCTGTTTTTT.

This clone appeared once. This chain uses TRBV18 with TRBJ2-2, with TRBD1 identical over 9 bases. This CDR3 comprises 17 residues. Trimming removed 2 bases from V and 5 bases from J; junction bases left unmatched: 9. CDR1 KGHSH and CDR2 LQKENI come from the germline V gene. The CDR3 region has the DNA TGTGCCAGCTCACCAAGGGACAGGGAGGTTTGGACCGGGGAGCTGTTTTTT. Its protein is CASSPRDREVWTGELFF.

This chain connects TRBV9 to TRBJ2-2; 7 bases map to TRBD1. The CDR3 spans 15 residues. Germline CDR1 and CDR2: SGDLS and YYNGEE. Unmatched junction bases numbered 7, after V lost 4 bases and J lost 4 bases. The CDR3 DNA is TGTGCCAGCAGCCGAGAGGGGGCAGGCACCGGGGAGCTGTTTTTT. It specifies CASSREGAGTGELFF.

The chain is built from TRBV19 and TRBJ1-6; no reliable D call. The V and J ends lost 0 bases and 10 bases respectively, with 13 bases between them. Germline V gene sequence: CDR1 LNHDA, CDR2 SQIVND (reference sequence). The CDR3 runs 15 residues. CDR3 sequence reads: CASSIEEGSPSPLHF. Here the CDR3 DNA reads TGTGCCAGTAGTATAGAGGAGGGCTCCCCCTCACCCCTCCACTTT.

This chain connects TRBV27 to TRBJ2-4, with D uncertain. The CDR3 totals 16 residues. V lost 3 bases and J lost 0, with 12 bases in between. Germline V gene data show CDR1 as MNHEY and CDR2 as SMNVEV (reference sequence). CDR3 in amino acids: CASSFAGRLAKNIQYF. CDR3 bases: TGTGCCAGCAGTTTCGCCGGCAGGCTAGCCAAAAACATTCAGTACTTC.

The gene calls are TRBV5-5 and TRBJ1-1; weak D call: TRBD1 (5 bases). Trimming removed 1 base from V and 5 bases from J, with 9 bases in between. Germline V CDR1 and CDR2: SGHKS, YYEKEE (reference sequence). The CDR3 is 13 amino acids. The DNA of the CDR3 is TGTGCCAGCAGCTTGTTCCAGGGAACTGAAGCTTTCTTT. Protein product: CASSLFQGTEAFF.

This chain links TRBV4-3 with TRBJ1-3, with TRBD1 matching 9 bases. V gave up 3 bases and J gave up 4 bases; unmatched junction bases: 7. Germline V gene sequence: CDR1 LGHNA, CDR2 YSLEER. The CDR3 runs to 16 residues. The CDR3 nucleotides are TGCGCCAGCAGCCAGTCCGGGACAGGGCGAGGAAACACCATATATTTT. This translates into CASSQSGTGRGNTIYF.

The chain carries TRBV11-2 and TRBJ2-7; D is unclear. V was pared by 2 bases and J by 0 bases, with 5 bases between. The CDR3 extends over 13 amino acids. Looked up from germline, CDR1 is SGHAT and CDR2 is FQNNGV. CDR3 nucleotide sequence: TGTGCCAGCAGCTTACCAGGCTCCTACGAGCAGTACTTC. Its protein is CASSLPGSYEQYF.

The chain recombines TRBV19 with TRBJ1-4; possible D gene TRBD1, 6 bases. In germline, CDR1 is LNHDA, CDR2 SQIVND (reference sequence). This CDR3 has 14 amino acids. Trimming removed 3 bases from V and 6 bases from J, with 11 bases in between. Written as DNA, the CDR3 is TGTGCCAGTAGTATTGGGGGGGCGGATGAAAAACTGTTTTTT. As protein: CASSIGGADEKLFF.

The gene calls are TRBV30 and TRBJ1-2; 10 bases match TRBD1. In germline, CDR1 is GTSNPN, CDR2 SVGIG (reference sequence). The CDR3 loop spans 14 amino acids. The V segment lost 4 bases and the J segment 4 bases; nucleotides outside the gene matches: 6. As DNA, the CDR3 is TGTGCCTGGACATCGACAGGGGGCAGCTATGGCTACACCTTC. Amino acid sequence: CAWTSTGGSYGYTF.